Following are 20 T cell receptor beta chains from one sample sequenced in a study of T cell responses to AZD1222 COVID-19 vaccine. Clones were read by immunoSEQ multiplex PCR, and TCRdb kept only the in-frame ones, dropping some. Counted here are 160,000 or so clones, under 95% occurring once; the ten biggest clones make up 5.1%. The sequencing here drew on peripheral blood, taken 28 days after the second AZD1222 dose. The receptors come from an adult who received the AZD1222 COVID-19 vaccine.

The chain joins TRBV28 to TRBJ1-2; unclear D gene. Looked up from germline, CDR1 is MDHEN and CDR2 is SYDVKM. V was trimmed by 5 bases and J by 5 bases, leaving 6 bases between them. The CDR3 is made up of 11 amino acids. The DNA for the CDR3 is TGTGCCAGCAGTGCCTTTTATGGCTACACCTTC. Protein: CASSAFYGYTF.

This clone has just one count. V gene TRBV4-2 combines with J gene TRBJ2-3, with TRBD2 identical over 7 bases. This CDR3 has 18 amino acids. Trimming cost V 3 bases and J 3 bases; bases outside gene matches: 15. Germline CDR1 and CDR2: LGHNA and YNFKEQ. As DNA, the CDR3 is TGTGCCAGCAGCCACCTTCCTCCCCGGGAGGTCGGGACAGATACGCAGTATTTT. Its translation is CASSHLPPREVGTDTQYF.

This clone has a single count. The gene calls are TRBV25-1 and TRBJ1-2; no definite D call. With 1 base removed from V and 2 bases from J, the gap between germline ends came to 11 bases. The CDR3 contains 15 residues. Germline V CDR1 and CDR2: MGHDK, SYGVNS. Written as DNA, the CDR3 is TGTGCCAGCAGTGAATTTATGGGGAAGAACTATGGCTACACCTTC. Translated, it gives CASSEFMGKNYGYTF.

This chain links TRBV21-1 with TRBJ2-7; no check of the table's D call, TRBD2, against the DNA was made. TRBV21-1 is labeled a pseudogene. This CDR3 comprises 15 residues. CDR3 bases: TGTGCCAGCAGCACCGAGCACCCGGGTCCCTACGAGCAGTACTTC. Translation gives CASSTEHPGPYEQYF.

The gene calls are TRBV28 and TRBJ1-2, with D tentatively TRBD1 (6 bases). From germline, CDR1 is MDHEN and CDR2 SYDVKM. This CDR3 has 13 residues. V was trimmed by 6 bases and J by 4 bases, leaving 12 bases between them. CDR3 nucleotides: TGTGCCAGCAGCCCTGGACAGAGCTATGGCTACACCTTC. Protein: CASSPGQSYGYTF.

The chain's CDR3 is CASSQGTGVETQYF. In DNA form, the CDR3 reads TGCGCCAGCAGCCAAGGAACAGGGGTGGAGACCCAGTACTTC. The V call is TRBV4-1, the J call TRBJ2-5; 7 bases line up with TRBD1. The CDR3 runs 14 residues. V lost 1 base, J lost 5 bases, and 4 bases stayed unmatched. Germline V gene data show CDR1 as MGHRA and CDR2 as YSYEKL.

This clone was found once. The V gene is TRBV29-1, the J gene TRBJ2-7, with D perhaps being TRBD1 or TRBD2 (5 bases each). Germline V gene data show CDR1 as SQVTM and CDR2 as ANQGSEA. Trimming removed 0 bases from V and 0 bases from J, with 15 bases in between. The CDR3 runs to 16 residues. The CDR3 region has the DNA TGCAGCGTTGAAGATCGGCTGTCAGGGAGCTCCTACGAGCAGTACTTC. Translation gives CSVEDRLSGSSYEQYF.

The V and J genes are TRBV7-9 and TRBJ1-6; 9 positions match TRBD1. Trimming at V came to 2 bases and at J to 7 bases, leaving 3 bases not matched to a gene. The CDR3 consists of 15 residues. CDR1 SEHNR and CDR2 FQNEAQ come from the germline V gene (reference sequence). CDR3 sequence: CASSLIGTGNSPLHF. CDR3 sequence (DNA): TGTGCCAGCAGCTTAATCGGGACAGGGAATTCACCCCTCCACTTT.

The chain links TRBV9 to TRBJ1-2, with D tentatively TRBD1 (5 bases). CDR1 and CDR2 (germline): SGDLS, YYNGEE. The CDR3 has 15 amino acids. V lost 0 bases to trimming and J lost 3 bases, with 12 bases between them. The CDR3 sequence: CASSVASRGYYGYTF. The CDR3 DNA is TGTGCCAGCAGCGTAGCATCGAGGGGTTACTATGGCTACACCTTC. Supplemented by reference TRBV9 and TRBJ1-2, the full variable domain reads DSGVTQTPKHLITATGQRVTLRCSPRSGDLSVYWYQQSLDQGLQFLIQYYNGEERAKGNILERFSAQQFPDLHSELNLSSLELGDSALYFCASSVASRGYYGYTFGSGTRLTVV.

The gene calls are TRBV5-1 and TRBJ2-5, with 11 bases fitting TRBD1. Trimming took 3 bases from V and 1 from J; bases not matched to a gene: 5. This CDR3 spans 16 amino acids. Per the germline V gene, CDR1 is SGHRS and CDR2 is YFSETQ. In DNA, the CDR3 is TGCGCCAGCAGCTACTACGGGACAGGGGGCCAAGAGACCCAGTACTTC. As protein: CASSYYGTGGQETQYF. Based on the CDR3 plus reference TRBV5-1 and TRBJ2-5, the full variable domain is KAGVTQTPRYLIKTRGQQVTLSCSPISGHRSVSWYQQTPGQGLQFLFEYFSETQRNKGNFPGRFSGRQFSNSRSEMNVSTLELGDSALYLCASSYYGTGGQETQYFGPGTRLLVL.

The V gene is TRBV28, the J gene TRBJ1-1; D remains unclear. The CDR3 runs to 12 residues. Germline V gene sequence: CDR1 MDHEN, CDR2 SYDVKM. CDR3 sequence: CVVSLMNTEAFF. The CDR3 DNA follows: TGTGTGGTCTCCCTCATGAACACTGAAGCTTTCTTT.

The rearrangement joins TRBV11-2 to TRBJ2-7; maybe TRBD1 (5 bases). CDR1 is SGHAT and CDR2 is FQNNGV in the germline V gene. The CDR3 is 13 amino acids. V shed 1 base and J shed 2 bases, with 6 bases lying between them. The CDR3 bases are TGTGCCAGCAGCTTAGGACAGCCCTACGAGCAGTACTTC. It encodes CASSLGQPYEQYF.

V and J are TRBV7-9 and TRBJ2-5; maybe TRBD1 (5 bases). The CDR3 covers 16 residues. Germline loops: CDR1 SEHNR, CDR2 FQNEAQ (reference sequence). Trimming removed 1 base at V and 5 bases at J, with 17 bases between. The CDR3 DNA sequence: TGTGCCAGCAGCTTAGGCGACAGTTTCTTGGGGGAGACCCAGTACTTC. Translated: CASSLGDSFLGETQYF.

CDR3 in amino acids: CASSESAGVPYNEQFF. The CDR3 DNA reads TGTGCCAGCAGTGAAAGTGCGGGAGTACCCTACAATGAGCAGTTCTTC. This chain uses TRBV6-1 with TRBJ2-1; 7 bases are a match to TRBD2. CDR1 and CDR2 from the germline V gene are MNHNS and SASEGT. The CDR3 is 16 amino acids. J lost 2 bases, V lost 2 bases, and 6 bases had no gene match.

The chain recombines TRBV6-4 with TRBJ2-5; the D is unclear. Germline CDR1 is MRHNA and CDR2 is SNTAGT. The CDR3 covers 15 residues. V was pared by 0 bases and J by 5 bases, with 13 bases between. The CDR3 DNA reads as TGTGCCAGCAGTGACTCAGAGACACCTCGGGAGACCCAGTACTTC. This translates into CASSDSETPRETQYF.

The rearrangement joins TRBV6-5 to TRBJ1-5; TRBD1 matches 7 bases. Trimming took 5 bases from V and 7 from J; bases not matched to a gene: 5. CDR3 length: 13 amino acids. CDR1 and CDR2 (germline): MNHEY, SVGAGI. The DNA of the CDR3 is TGTGCCAGCAGTACAGGGGTACAACAGCCCCAGCATTTT. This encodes CASSTGVQQPQHF.

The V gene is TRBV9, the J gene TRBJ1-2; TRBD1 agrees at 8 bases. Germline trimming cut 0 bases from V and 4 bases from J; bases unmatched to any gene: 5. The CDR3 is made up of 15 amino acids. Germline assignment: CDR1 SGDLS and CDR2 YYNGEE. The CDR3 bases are TGTGCCAGCAGCGTAGGGACAGGGAACCCCTATGGCTACACCTTC. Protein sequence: CASSVGTGNPYGYTF.

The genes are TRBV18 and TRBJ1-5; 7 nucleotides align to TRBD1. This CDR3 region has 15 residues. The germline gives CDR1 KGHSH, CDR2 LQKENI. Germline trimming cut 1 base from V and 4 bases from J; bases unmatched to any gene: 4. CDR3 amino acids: CASSPLGTANQPQHF. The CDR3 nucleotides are TGTGCCAGCTCACCACTGGGGACAGCTAATCAGCCCCAGCATTTT. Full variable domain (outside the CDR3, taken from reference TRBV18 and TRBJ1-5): NAGVMQNPRHLVRRRGQEARLRCSPMKGHSHVYWYRQLPEEGLKFMVYLQKENIIDESGMPKERFSAEFPKEGPSILRIQQVVRGDSAAYFCASSPLGTANQPQHFGDGTRLSIL.

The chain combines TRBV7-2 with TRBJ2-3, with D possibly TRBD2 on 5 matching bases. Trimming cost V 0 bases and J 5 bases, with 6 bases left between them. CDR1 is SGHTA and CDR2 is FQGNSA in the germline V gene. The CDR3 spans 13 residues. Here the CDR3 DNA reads TGTGCCAGCAGCTTAGCACGGGGAGATACGCAGTATTTT. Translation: CASSLARGDTQYF.

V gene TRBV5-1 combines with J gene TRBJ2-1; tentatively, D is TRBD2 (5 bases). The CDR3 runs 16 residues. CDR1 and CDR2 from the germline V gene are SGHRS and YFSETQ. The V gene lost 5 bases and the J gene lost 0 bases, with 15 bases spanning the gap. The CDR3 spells CASSRGSPSSYNEQFF. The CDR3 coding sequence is TGCGCCAGCAGTCGGGGTTCCCCGAGCTCCTACAATGAGCAGTTCTTC.